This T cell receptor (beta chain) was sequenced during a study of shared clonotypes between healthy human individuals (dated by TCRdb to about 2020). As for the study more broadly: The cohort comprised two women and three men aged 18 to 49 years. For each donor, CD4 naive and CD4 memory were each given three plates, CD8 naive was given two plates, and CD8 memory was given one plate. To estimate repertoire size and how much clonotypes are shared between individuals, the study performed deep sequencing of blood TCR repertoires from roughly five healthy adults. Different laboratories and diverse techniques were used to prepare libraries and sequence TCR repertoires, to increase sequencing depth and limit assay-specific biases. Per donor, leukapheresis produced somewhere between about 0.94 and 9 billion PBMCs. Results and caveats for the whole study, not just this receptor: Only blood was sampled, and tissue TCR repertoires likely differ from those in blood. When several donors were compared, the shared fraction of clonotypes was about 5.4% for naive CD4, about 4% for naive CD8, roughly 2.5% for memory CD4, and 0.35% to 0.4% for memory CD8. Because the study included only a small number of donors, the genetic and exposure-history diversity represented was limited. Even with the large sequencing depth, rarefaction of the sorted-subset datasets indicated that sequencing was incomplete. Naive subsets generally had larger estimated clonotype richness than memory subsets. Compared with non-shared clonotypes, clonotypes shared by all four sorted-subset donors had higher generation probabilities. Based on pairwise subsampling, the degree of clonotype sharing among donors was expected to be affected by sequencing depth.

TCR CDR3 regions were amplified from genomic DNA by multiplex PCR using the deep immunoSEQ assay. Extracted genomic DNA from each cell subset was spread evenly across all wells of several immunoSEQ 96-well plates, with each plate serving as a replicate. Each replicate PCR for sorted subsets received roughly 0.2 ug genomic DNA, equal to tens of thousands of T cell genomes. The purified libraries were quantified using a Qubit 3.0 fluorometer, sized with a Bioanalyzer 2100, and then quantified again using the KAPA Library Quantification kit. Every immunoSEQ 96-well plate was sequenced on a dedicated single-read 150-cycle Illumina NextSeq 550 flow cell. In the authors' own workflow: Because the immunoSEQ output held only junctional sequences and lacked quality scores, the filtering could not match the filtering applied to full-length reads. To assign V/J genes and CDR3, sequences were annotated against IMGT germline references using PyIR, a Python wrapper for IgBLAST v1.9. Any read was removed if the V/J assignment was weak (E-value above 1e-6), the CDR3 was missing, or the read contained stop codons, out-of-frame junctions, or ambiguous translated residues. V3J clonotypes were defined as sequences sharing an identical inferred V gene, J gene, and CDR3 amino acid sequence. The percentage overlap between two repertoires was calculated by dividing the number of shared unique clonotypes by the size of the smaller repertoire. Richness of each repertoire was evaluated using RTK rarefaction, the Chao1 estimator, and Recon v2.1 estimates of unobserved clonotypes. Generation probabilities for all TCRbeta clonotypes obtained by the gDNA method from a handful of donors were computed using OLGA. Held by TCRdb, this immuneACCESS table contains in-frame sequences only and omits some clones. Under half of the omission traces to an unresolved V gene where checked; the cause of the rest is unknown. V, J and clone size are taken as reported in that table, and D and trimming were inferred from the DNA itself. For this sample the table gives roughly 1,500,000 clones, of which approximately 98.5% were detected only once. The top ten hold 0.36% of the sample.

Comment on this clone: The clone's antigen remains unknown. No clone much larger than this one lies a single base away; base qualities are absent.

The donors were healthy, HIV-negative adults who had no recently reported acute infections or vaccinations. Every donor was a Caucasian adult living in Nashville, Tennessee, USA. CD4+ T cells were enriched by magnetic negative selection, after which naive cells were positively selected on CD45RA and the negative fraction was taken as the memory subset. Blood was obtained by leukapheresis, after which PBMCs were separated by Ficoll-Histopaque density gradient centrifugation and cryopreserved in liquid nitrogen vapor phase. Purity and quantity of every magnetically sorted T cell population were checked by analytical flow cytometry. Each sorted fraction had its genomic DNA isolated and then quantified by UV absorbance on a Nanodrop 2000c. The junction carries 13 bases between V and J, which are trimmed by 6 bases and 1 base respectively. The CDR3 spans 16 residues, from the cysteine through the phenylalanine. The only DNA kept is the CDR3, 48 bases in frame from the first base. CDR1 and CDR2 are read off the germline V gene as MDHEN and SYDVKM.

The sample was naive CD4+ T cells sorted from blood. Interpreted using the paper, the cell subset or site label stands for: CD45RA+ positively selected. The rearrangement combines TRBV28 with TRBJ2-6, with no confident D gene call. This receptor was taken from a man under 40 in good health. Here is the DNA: TGTGCCAGCAGATCTATAATGGGTTCTGGGGCCAACGTCCTGACTTTC. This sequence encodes CASRSIMGSGANVLTF.